The 28 T cell receptor beta chains presented below share a single source sample, sequenced in a study of CD8 T cells in ankylosing spondylitis. Each CDR3 protein gets one entry after TCRdb re-called the 5' RACE reads with MiXCR. The sample records 200,000 to 300,000 distinct CDR3 sequences, approximately 30% being singletons. Sample: blood, either unsorted or a sorted T cell fraction (not recorded which). The source is a male donor with ankylosing spondylitis or in good health (not recorded which).

V usage is TRBV28 and J usage is TRBJ2-1; D assignment may be TRBD1 or TRBD2 (6 bases each). Trimming shortened V by 7 bases and J by 2 bases, and 21 bases separated the two germline ends. The CDR3 is made up of 17 amino acids. CDR1 is MDHEN and CDR2 is SYDVKM in the germline V gene. CDR3 loop: CASNSRRGTRTYNEQFF. The CDR3 nucleotides read TGTGCCAGCAACTCAAGGAGGGGGACAAGAACCTACAATGAGCAGTTCTTC.

This chain connects TRBV12-3 or TRBV12-4 to TRBJ2-4; maybe TRBD2 (5 bases). Trimming took off 4 bases at V and 6 bases at J, with 10 bases between the two ends. The CDR3 loop spans 13 amino acids. The CDR3 loop is CASSSLGGNIQYF. DNA for the CDR3: TGTGCCAGCAGTTCACTAGGCGGAAACATTCAGTACTTC.

The J gene is TRBJ2-5, the V gene TRBV20-1; D gene uncertain. With 4 bases removed from V and 2 bases from J, the gap between germline ends came to 14 bases. The CDR3 is 14 residues long. The V gene's germline CDR1 is DFQATT and CDR2 SNEGSKA (reference sequence). CDR3: CSAIEQRIQETQYF. The CDR3 DNA sequence: TGCAGTGCTATTGAGCAGAGAATACAAGAGACCCAGTACTTC.

This clonotype was observed at least ten times. V gene TRBV20-1 combines with J gene TRBJ2-7; 7 nucleotides match TRBD1. The germline gives CDR1 DFQATT, CDR2 SNEGSKA (reference sequence). The CDR3 totals 15 residues. Unmatched junction bases numbered 11, after V lost 6 bases and J lost 0 bases. Here the CDR3 reads CSAESDRPDSYEQYF. CDR3 in DNA: TGCAGTGCCGAGTCGGACAGGCCAGACTCCTACGAGCAGTACTTC.

The V and J genes are TRBV12-3 or TRBV12-4 and TRBJ2-3; D may be TRBD1 (6 bases). The CDR3 extends over 14 amino acids. The V end was cut by 4 bases, the J end by 3 bases, with 11 bases between. The DNA for the CDR3 is TGTGCCAGCAGTTCCAACAGGGCTACAGATACGCAGTATTTT. This encodes CASSSNRATDTQYF.

This clonotype showed up just a few times. The chain uses TRBV29-1 and TRBJ2-5, with 11 positions matching TRBD2. J lost 9 bases, V lost 2 bases, and 5 bases had no gene match. The CDR3 consists of 13 residues. Germline assignment: CDR1 SQVTM and CDR2 ANQGSEA. CDR3 protein: CSVELAGGVPQYF. The CDR3 nucleotides read TGCAGCGTTGAACTAGCGGGGGGAGTGCCCCAGTACTTC.

J is TRBJ2-5 and V is TRBV6-1; D is ambiguous. Trimming shortened V by 3 bases and J by 0 bases, and 8 bases separated the two germline ends. Germline CDR1 is MNHNS and CDR2 is SASEGT. This CDR3 region has 14 residues. CDR3 amino acids: CASSDWKYQETQYF. The CDR3 coding sequence is TGTGCCAGCAGTGATTGGAAGTACCAAGAGACCCAGTACTTC.

Details on this clonotype: One end of the junction fails to match germline, which may point to a read error. This chain links TRBV20-1 with TRBJ1-6; D may be TRBD1 (6 bases). This CDR3 contains 12 residues. Germline loops: CDR1 DFQATT, CDR2 SNEGSKA (reference sequence). The CDR3 region has the DNA TGCAGTGCTAGAGATCGATTAGGGGGGCCCCCCTTT. It codes for CSARDRLGGPPF.

This clonotype was detected only a few times. The J gene is TRBJ2-2, the V gene TRBV6-2 or TRBV6-3, with 10 bases lining up with TRBD2. The CDR3 covers 22 residues. The ends lost 5 bases at V and 1 base at J; junction bases unmatched: 22. Germline CDR1 reads MNHEY; CDR2 reads SVGEGT. For the CDR3, the DNA is TGTGCCAGCAGTCCCCCCCCTACTAGCGGGGCGAACCAACGAAGGAACACCGGGGAGCTGTTTTTT. It codes for CASSPPPTSGANQRRNTGELFF.

The table lists this clonotype with a few counts. The chain combines TRBV6-1 with TRBJ2-7; the match to TRBD2 covers 11 bases. This CDR3 comprises 16 residues. The V and J ends lost 5 bases and 0 bases, in that order; junction bases with no gene match: 6. Looked up from germline, CDR1 is MNHNS and CDR2 is SASEGT. The CDR3: CASSMLAGGLSYEQYF. CDR3 sequence (DNA): TGTGCCAGCAGTATGCTAGCGGGGGGCCTCTCCTACGAGCAGTACTTC.

This clonotype came up a few times. This chain connects TRBV6-2 or TRBV6-3 to TRBJ2-2; weak D call: TRBD2 (7 bases). Trimming stripped 7 bases from V and 4 bases from J, with 13 bases between. This CDR3 has 14 amino acids. Germline values: CDR1 MNHEY, CDR2 SVGEGT. The CDR3 loop reads CASTRGASTGELFF. The CDR3 nucleotides are TGTGCCAGCACACGGGGGGCGAGCACCGGGGAGCTGTTTTTT.

This clonotype was observed a few times. The V call is TRBV10-2, the J call TRBJ1-5, with TRBD1 matching 7 bases. V trimming: 0 bases; J trimming: 7 bases; junction bases outside the gene matches: 3. The CDR3 spans 14 residues. Germline values: CDR1 WSHSY, CDR2 SAAADI. CDR3 amino acids: CASSESQGVQPQHF. The CDR3 coding sequence is TGCGCCAGCAGTGAGTCGCAGGGGGTACAGCCCCAGCATTTT.

This clonotype showed up just a few times. This chain links TRBV12-3 or TRBV12-4 with TRBJ2-5; D possibly corresponds to TRBD1 (5 bases). CDR3 size: 14 residues. Trimming cost V 5 bases and J 5 bases, with 15 bases left between them. Written as DNA, the CDR3 is TGTGCCAGCAGTACATCCTGGGGCGGCGAGACCCAGTACTTC. It specifies CASSTSWGGETQYF.

The chain combines TRBV6-5 with TRBJ2-5; 11 bases match TRBD2. Trimming at V came to 3 bases and at J to 3 bases, leaving 6 bases not matched to a gene. The germline V gene has CDR1 MNHEY and CDR2 SVGAGI. The CDR3 sequence is 16 residues long. CDR3 sequence reads: CASSYAGLAGKETQYF. The CDR3 DNA reads TGTGCCAGCAGTTATGCTGGACTAGCGGGCAAAGAGACCCAGTACTTC.

This clonotype was seen more than once but under ten times. The chain recombines TRBV7-6 with TRBJ2-1; 11 nucleotides align to TRBD2. Losses at the gene ends were 1 base for V and 1 base for J; bases not matched to a gene: 9. The CDR3 extends over 19 amino acids. From germline, CDR1 is SGHVS and CDR2 FNYEAQ. CDR3 region: CASSLVPLAGGYSYNEQFF. The DNA for the CDR3 is TGTGCCAGCAGCTTAGTTCCCCTAGCGGGGGGCTATTCCTACAATGAGCAGTTCTTC.

This clonotype has a single count. The chain carries TRBV20-1 and TRBJ2-3, with D perhaps matching TRBD2 (6 bases). Trimming left V 3 bases short and J 2 bases short, with 15 bases between. CDR3 length: 15 residues. Per the germline V gene, CDR1 is DFQATT and CDR2 is SNEGSKA (reference sequence). The CDR3 region has the DNA TGCAGTGCTAGTTTTGGATGGGGGGACACAGATACGCAGTATTTT. This encodes CSASFGWGDTDTQYF.

V and J are TRBV11-1 and TRBJ2-7, with D unresolved. CDR1 and CDR2 (germline): SGHAT, FQDESV (reference sequence). The CDR3 is 14 residues long. V was shortened by 5 bases and J by 4 bases, with 15 bases between the two germline ends. CDR3 amino acids: CASSRRRPPYEQYF. The CDR3 DNA sequence: TGTGCCAGCAGCAGGCGCCGCCCCCCATACGAGCAGTACTTC.

This clonotype was found a few times. The chain carries TRBV20-1 and TRBJ1-6, with 9 bases matching TRBD1. V lost 4 bases, J lost 7 bases, and 8 bases stayed unmatched. Germline V lookup: CDR1 DFQATT, CDR2 SNEGSKA (reference sequence). The CDR3 loop spans 15 amino acids. The CDR3 nucleotides read TGCAGTGCTAACTTAGGACAGGGGCTCAATTCACCCCTCCACTTT. Translated: CSANLGQGLNSPLHF.

This sequence joins TRBV5-1 and TRBJ1-4; D ambiguous. Germline CDR1 and CDR2: SGHRS and YFSETQ. The CDR3 covers 14 residues. The V end was cut by 2 bases, the J end by 6 bases, with 11 bases between. The CDR3 DNA follows: TGCGCCAGCAGCTTCGAGGGATCGGATGAAAAACTGTTTTTT. Amino acid sequence: CASSFEGSDEKLFF. Variable domain in full (rest from reference TRBV5-1 and TRBJ1-4): KAGVTQTPRYLIKTRGQQVTLSCSPISGHRSVSWYQQTPGQGLQFLFEYFSETQRNKGNFPGRFSGRQFSNSRSEMNVSTLELGDSALYLCASSFEGSDEKLFFGSGTQLSVL.

In its sample, this clonotype was seen a few times. The V gene is TRBV5-5, the J gene TRBJ2-1; weak D call: TRBD2 (6 bases). The V end lost 3 bases, the J end lost 4 bases, and 23 bases lay between the germline ends. This CDR3 comprises 18 residues. Germline V gives CDR1 SGHKS, CDR2 YYEKEE (reference sequence). CDR3 sequence (DNA): TGTGCCAGCAGCTCGGGGGAACAGCCCCGGCCAGTTTACAATGAGCAGTTCTTC. This sequence encodes CASSSGEQPRPVYNEQFF.

This clonotype was observed a handful of times. The chain joins TRBV20-1 to TRBJ1-5, with a possible D match to TRBD1 (6 bases). This CDR3 is 14 amino acids long. Trimming took 3 bases from V and 11 from J, leaving 20 bases between them. Per the germline V gene, CDR1 is DFQATT and CDR2 is SNEGSKA (reference sequence). CDR3 DNA: TGCAGTGCTAGGGCAGGGGCCACCTCACTGACCCAGCATTTT. This sequence encodes CSARAGATSLTQHF.

This clonotype was observed a single time. V and J are TRBV6-1 and TRBJ1-6; D is possibly TRBD1 (5 bases). This CDR3 contains 14 residues. V was trimmed by 2 bases and J by 4 bases, leaving 6 bases between them. CDR1 is MNHNS, CDR2 SASEGT, per germline. In DNA form, the CDR3 reads TGTGCCAGCAGTGAACAGGGATATAATTCACCCCTCCACTTT. Protein sequence: CASSEQGYNSPLHF.

The chain joins TRBV5-1 to TRBJ2-2; D is unclear. The CDR3 is 14 amino acids. The germline gives CDR1 SGHRS, CDR2 YFSETQ. Trimming removed 1 base from V and 4 bases from J, with 8 bases in between. DNA for the CDR3: TGCGCCAGCAGCTTGAAGGTCCGCACCGGGGAGCTGTTTTTT. Translating it yields CASSLKVRTGELFF.

The rearrangement links TRBV10-3 to TRBJ1-2; TRBD1 agrees at 9 bases. Per germline, CDR1 ENHRY and CDR2 SYGVKD. The V segment lost 4 bases and the J segment 8 bases; nucleotides outside the gene matches: 5. This CDR3 is 13 amino acids long. DNA of the CDR3: TGTGCCATCAGTGGGGGACAGGGCGGCGGCTACACCTTC. It codes for CAISGGQGGGYTF.

This clonotype appeared a few times. This chain joins TRBV7-6 and TRBJ2-7, with D unclear. The CDR3 totals 14 residues. CDR1 and CDR2 from the germline V gene are SGHVS and FNYEAQ. V lost 3 bases and J 2 bases, leaving 11 bases between the germline ends. CDR3 region: CASSFFGPPYEQYF. The CDR3 coding sequence is TGTGCCAGCAGCTTTTTTGGACCGCCCTACGAGCAGTACTTC.

This clonotype was counted a few times. V and J are TRBV29-1 and TRBJ2-3; maybe TRBD1 (6 bases). Trimming shortened V by 6 bases and J by 1 base, and 17 bases separated the two germline ends. CDR1 and CDR2 (germline): SQVTM, ANQGSEA. The CDR3 runs to 15 residues. The CDR3 DNA sequence: TGCAGCGTCCCCAGGGGTTTTATGGGCACAGATACGCAGTATTTT. It specifies CSVPRGFMGTDTQYF.

This clonotype has only a few counts. The chain links TRBV6-5 to TRBJ2-7, with TRBD1 identical over 7 bases. J lost 2 bases, V lost 0 bases, and 4 bases had no gene match. Germline-derived CDR1 and CDR2 are MNHEY and SVGAGI. This CDR3 spans 15 amino acids. For the CDR3, the DNA is TGTGCCAGCAGTTACTCGGGGACAGCTGCCTACGAGCAGTACTTC. Protein: CASSYSGTAAYEQYF.

This clonotype was counted between two and nine times. The chain joins TRBV27 to TRBJ2-1; D not resolved. The germline V and J ends were trimmed by 3 bases and 5 bases, with 8 bases remaining between them. This CDR3 has 13 amino acids. From germline, CDR1 is MNHEY and CDR2 SMNVEV (reference sequence). CDR3 residues: CASSFFENNEQFF. For the CDR3, the DNA is TGTGCCAGCAGTTTCTTTGAAAACAATGAGCAGTTCTTC.